This entry describes one TCR beta chain. Its antigen is as yet unknown. V gave up 0 bases and J gave up 2 bases, with 9 bases separating them. The CDR3 runs to 15 residues. The germline V gene encodes CDR1 MGHRA and CDR2 YSYEKL. This record comes from a study of graft-versus-host responses after intestinal transplantation. Across the study: All recipients were given anti-thymocyte globulin induction, and tacrolimus and steroids were then administered for about three years. The study, taken as a whole, reports: In patients with graft-donor T cell macrochimerism, allograft graft-versus-host to host-versus-graft clonal ratios were high. GvH clone levels peaked in circulation, and this peak was associated with early post-transplant HvG declines. Some GvH clones appeared in ileal mucosa or blood before recipient bone marrow.

Method: immunoSEQ multiplex PCR; TCRdb's copy keeps in-frame clones and lacks some. The table lists about 80,000 clones, around 92% of them singletons. This receptor was identified in a human patient who received an intestinal transplant, so some T cells may come from the graft donor. The V and J genes are TRBV4-1 and TRBJ2-3; D is unresolved. Source: PBMCs, taken 98 days after intestinal transplantation. The CDR3 bases are TGCGCCAGCAGCCAAGATCGGGCGGACACAGATACGCAGTATTTT. Its translation: CASSQDRADTDTQYF.